These 3 T cell receptor beta chains came from one sample sequenced in a study of T cells expressing NK-cell markers. TCRdb re-called the 5' RACE reads, yielding one record per CDR3 amino acid sequence without DNA. The sample table includes some 300,000 distinct CDR3 sequences. The sample was blood T cells: a sorted CD56 or NKG2C T cell subset, CD4+ or CD8+ T cells, or bulk PBMC T cells (not recorded which). Source of these receptors: a man in his late teens or twenties in good health.

The chain links TRBV10-3 to TRBJ2-7; the TRBD1 assignment by TCRdb is unverifiable without DNA. Germline loops: CDR1 ENHRY, CDR2 SYGVKD. The CDR3 length is 19 residues. This CDR3 reads CAISDPGQAKGTFSYEQYF.

The gene calls are TRBV29-1 and TRBJ2-1; TCRdb's assignment of TRBD1 cannot be checked, as there is no DNA. Germline CDR1 and CDR2: SQVTM and ANQGSEA. This CDR3 spans 15 amino acids. The CDR3 loop is CSVPPWGAAYNEQFF.

The CDR3 loop is CASSETSGVEQFF. This chain uses TRBV7-3 with TRBJ2-1; TCRdb lists TRBD2, though no DNA is available to test this call. The CDR3 spans 13 residues. From germline, CDR1 is SGHTA and CDR2 FQGTGA.